These 3 T cell receptor beta chains share one sample of origin, sequenced in a study of shared clonotypes between healthy human individuals (dated by TCRdb to about 2020). The library came from the immunoSEQ multiplex PCR assay. Held by TCRdb, this immuneACCESS table contains in-frame sequences only and omits some clones. Under half of the omission traces to an unresolved V gene where checked; the cause of the rest is unknown. The sample table shows 800,000 to 1,200,000 clones, and approximately 80% are seen once. The ten largest clones take up approximately 0.5% of the sample. The specimen sequenced was memory CD4+ T cells from PBMCs. The label giving this sample's cell subset or site can be read as: CD45RA-negative fraction. The receptors were sampled from a man between 18 and 35 years old in good health. Some clones in this sample may be carry-over from other donors' samples.

This clone was found once. The chain joins TRBV2 to TRBJ2-7; D may be TRBD2 (5 bases). The V and J ends lost 6 bases and 4 bases respectively, with 16 bases between them. This CDR3 contains 14 residues. Per the germline V gene, CDR1 is SNHLY and CDR2 is FYNNEI. CDR3 DNA: TGTGCCAGCAGGCCGATGGGGAGTGGGTACGAGCAGTACTTC. Translation gives CASRPMGSGYEQYF.

The chain joins TRBV5-1 to TRBJ2-3; the D call may be TRBD1 or TRBD2 (6 bases each). V dropped 5 bases and J dropped 0 bases, with 16 bases sitting between them. This CDR3 has 16 residues. The germline V gene encodes CDR1 SGHRS and CDR2 YFSETQ. CDR3 residues: CASREEGETSTDTQYF. In DNA, the CDR3 is TGCGCCAGCAGAGAGGAGGGGGAAACAAGCACAGATACGCAGTATTTT.

J is TRBJ1-2 and V is TRBV5-1; TRBD1 might be the D (6 bases). This CDR3 has 14 amino acids. Germline V gene lookup returns CDR1 SGHRS and CDR2 YFSETQ. The germline V and J ends were trimmed by 4 bases and 7 bases, with 17 bases remaining between them. The CDR3 loop is CASSQKTGSGGYTF. The CDR3 nucleotides read TGCGCCAGCAGCCAAAAAACAGGGTCAGGTGGCTACACCTTC.